The 30 T cell receptor beta chains below come from one sample, sequenced in a study of blood T cells in healthy people across ages. The authors ran a second PCR of 7 to 11 cycles using a sample-barcoded 5' primer and a J-beta primer mix. TCRdb processed the 5' RACE reads anew with MiXCR; each CDR3 protein has one entry. The repertoire holds roughly 800,000 distinct CDR3 sequences, with 58% as singletons. Sequenced: blood. The receptors stem from a man younger than 40 in good health.

The rearrangement uses TRBV6-1 and TRBJ2-4; the D call may be TRBD1 or TRBD2 (5 bases each). Germline lookup yields CDR1 MNHNS and CDR2 SASEGT. Trimming took off 6 bases at V and 9 bases at J, with 6 bases between the two ends. The CDR3 has 10 residues. The CDR3 is CASSGTIQYF. The CDR3 region has the DNA TGTGCCAGCAGCGGGACCATTCAGTACTTC.

The chain links TRBV6-5 to TRBJ2-7; D might be TRBD1 or TRBD2, each matching 5 bases. The CDR3 sequence is 16 residues long. The V end was cut by 0 bases, the J end by 8 bases, with 20 bases between. The germline V gene encodes CDR1 MNHEY and CDR2 SVGAGI. As DNA, the CDR3 is TGTGCCAGCAGTTACTCCCCTCCGGGACCATCTACGAAGCAGTACTTC. Its translation: CASSYSPPGPSTKQYF.

The chain links TRBV29-1 to TRBJ2-3; weak D call: TRBD2 (5 bases). CDR1 SQVTM and CDR2 ANQGSEA come from the germline V gene. This CDR3 has 13 amino acids. The V gene lost 7 bases and the J gene lost 3 bases, with 14 bases spanning the gap. CDR3 residues: CSGGGSSTDTQYF. Here the CDR3 DNA reads TGCAGCGGGGGTGGGAGTAGTACAGATACGCAGTATTTT.

The V and J genes are TRBV5-6 and TRBJ2-3; TRBD1 aligns across 7 bases. V was pared by 0 bases and J by 2 bases, with 3 bases of the junction left unmatched. Germline lookup yields CDR1 SGHDT and CDR2 YYEEEE. The CDR3 consists of 15 residues. The DNA of the CDR3 is TGTGCCAGCAGCTTGGGAGACAGGGCCACAGATACGCAGTATTTT. Translated: CASSLGDRATDTQYF.

The chain employs TRBV20-1 and TRBJ1-5; D unresolved. The length of the CDR3 is 13 residues. CDR1 is DFQATT and CDR2 is SNEGSKA in the germline V gene (reference sequence). V dropped 3 bases and J dropped 3 bases, with 9 bases sitting between them. The CDR3 nucleotides are TGCAGTGCTAGCTCGGGGAACAATCAGCCCCAGCATTTT. Residues: CSASSGNNQPQHF.

The chain uses TRBV7-2 and TRBJ1-5; D gene ambiguous. The CDR3 is 15 amino acids. Deletions cut 2 bases from V and 1 base from J, with 9 bases between. CDR1 SGHTA and CDR2 FQGNSA come from the germline V gene. This CDR3 is CASSLIPGSNQPQHF. The CDR3 region has the DNA TGTGCCAGCAGCTTAATACCGGGAAGCAATCAGCCCCAGCATTTT.

The chain uses TRBV6-1 and TRBJ2-4; D is perhaps TRBD2 (5 bases). The J call may be incorrect, as the DNA end agrees better with TRBJ2-5. From germline, CDR1 is MNHNS and CDR2 SASEGT. This CDR3 has 20 amino acids. CDR3 amino acids: CASSPTMAGIVSGSQETQYF. CDR3 nucleotide sequence: TGTGCCAGCAGCCCTACGATGGCCGGGATTGTGTCGGGAAGCCAAGAGACCCAGTACTTC.

J is TRBJ2-7 and V is TRBV5-8; D call uncertain. Germline loops: CDR1 SGHTS, CDR2 YDEGEE. V lost 4 bases, J lost 3 bases, and 11 bases lay in between. This CDR3 spans 13 amino acids. Here the CDR3 reads CASSHEQGYEQYF. For the CDR3, the DNA is TGTGCCAGCAGCCACGAACAAGGCTACGAGCAGTACTTC.

This clonotype has at least ten counts. The chain links TRBV27 to TRBJ2-2; D ambiguous. This CDR3 has 12 residues. Germline CDR1 is MNHEY and CDR2 is SMNVEV (reference sequence). The V and J ends lost 7 bases and 5 bases respectively, with 8 bases between them. CDR3 bases: TGTGCCAGCACGACGTGGACCGGGGAGCTGTTTTTT. This codes for CASTTWTGELFF.

This sequence joins TRBV7-2 and TRBJ2-5, with 13 bases fitting TRBD2. This CDR3 comprises 16 residues. With 4 bases clipped from V and 2 bases from J, the junction kept 4 bases outside the gene matches. Germline values: CDR1 SGHTA, CDR2 FQGNSA. CDR3 loop: CASSSTSGRLQETQYF. The CDR3 bases are TGTGCCAGCAGCTCGACTAGCGGGAGGTTACAAGAGACCCAGTACTTC.

This clonotype appeared a few times. The V gene is TRBV5-1, the J gene TRBJ1-2, with 8 positions matching TRBD1. This CDR3 has 14 amino acids. J lost 6 bases, V lost 4 bases, and 8 bases had no gene match. Germline V gene lookup returns CDR1 SGHRS and CDR2 YFSETQ. This CDR3 is CASSPQGQEDGYTF. DNA of the CDR3: TGCGCCAGCAGCCCCCAGGGACAGGAGGATGGCTACACCTTC.

The rearrangement links TRBV20-1 to TRBJ2-7; 7 nucleotides match TRBD1. This CDR3 has 13 amino acids. Per germline, CDR1 DFQATT and CDR2 SNEGSKA (reference sequence). J lost 3 bases, V lost 5 bases, and 7 bases had no gene match. The CDR3 DNA is TGCAGTGCTCCCGGGACAGATAACTACGAGCAGTACTTC. It specifies CSAPGTDNYEQYF.

The V call is TRBV20-1, the J call TRBJ1-1; tentative D call: TRBD1 (5 bases). Germline V gene data show CDR1 as DFQATT and CDR2 as SNEGSKA (reference sequence). The CDR3 consists of 14 residues. The V and J ends lost 4 bases and 1 base respectively, with 13 bases between them. The CDR3 DNA follows: TGCAGTGCTATTAGCGGGGGATCGAACACTGAAGCTTTCTTT. It specifies CSAISGGSNTEAFF.

The rearrangement joins TRBV21-1 to TRBJ2-7; the D segment call TRBD2 is taken from the table without a DNA check. The last part of the DNA fits TRBJ2-5 better; the J call may be wrong. TRBV21-1 is noted as a pseudogene. This CDR3 contains 16 residues. The CDR3 loop reads CASSGRAGGPEETQYF. The CDR3 region has the DNA TGTGCCAGCAGCGGACGAGCGGGAGGGCCAGAAGAGACCCAGTACTTC.

This clonotype was observed once. V gene TRBV4-1 combines with J gene TRBJ2-7, with 10 bases matching TRBD2. The DNA end is more similar to TRBJ2-5, so the J call may be wrong. This CDR3 is 16 amino acids long. CDR1 is MGHRA and CDR2 is YSYEKL in the germline V gene. DNA of the CDR3: TGCGCCAGCAGCCTCCGTAGCGGGGGGATGGCAGAGACCCAGTACTTC. It is translated as CASSLRSGGMAETQYF.

The V and J genes are TRBV13 and TRBJ2-1; 7 positions agree with TRBD2. Losses at the gene ends were 4 bases for V and 5 bases for J; bases not matched to a gene: 8. Germline V gene lookup returns CDR1 PRHDT and CDR2 FYEKMQ (reference sequence). The CDR3 spans 15 residues. The CDR3 sequence is CASSWRGGANNEQFF. CDR3 sequence (DNA): TGTGCCAGCAGCTGGCGCGGGGGAGCCAACAATGAGCAGTTCTTC.

This clonotype was counted a few times. The chain employs TRBV6-5 and TRBJ2-4, with D maybe TRBD1 (6 bases). CDR1 is MNHEY and CDR2 is SVGAGI in the germline V gene. V shed 6 bases and J shed 6 bases, with 12 bases lying between them. The CDR3 sequence is 13 residues long. This CDR3 is CASRTGQRNIQYF. The DNA for the CDR3 is TGTGCCAGCAGAACCGGACAGAGAAACATTCAGTACTTC.

The chain joins TRBV7-2 to TRBJ2-7, with D maybe TRBD1 (5 bases). The CDR3 consists of 17 residues. Germline lookup yields CDR1 SGHTA and CDR2 FQGNSA. V shed 4 bases and J shed 2 bases, with 21 bases lying between them. The DNA of the CDR3 is TGTGCCAGCAGCTCCTCGACTGGGGCAGGTCAACCCTACGAGCAGTACTTC. It yields the protein CASSSSTGAGQPYEQYF.

The rearrangement joins TRBV10-3 to TRBJ2-7; 9 nucleotides line up with TRBD1. Trimming at V came to 0 bases and at J to 2 bases, leaving 11 bases not matched to a gene. CDR3 length equals 18 residues. Germline V lookup: CDR1 ENHRY, CDR2 SYGVKD. CDR3 region: CAISESRGQGGRAYEQYF. The CDR3 DNA follows: TGTGCCATCAGTGAGTCGAGGGGACAGGGCGGGCGCGCCTACGAGCAGTACTTC.

This clonotype was detected only once. The chain combines TRBV7-9 with TRBJ2-5; D gene ambiguous. Deletions cut 5 bases from V and 5 bases from J, with 12 bases between. The CDR3 has 13 amino acids. Germline loops: CDR1 SEHNR, CDR2 FQNEAQ (reference sequence). The CDR3 DNA reads TGTGCCAGCAGCGTAGGTGTGCTGGAGACCCAGTACTTC. This sequence encodes CASSVGVLETQYF.

This clonotype came up a few times. The chain employs TRBV7-2 and TRBJ2-5; 8 bases are a match to TRBD2. V shed 2 bases and J 5 bases; nucleotides not matched to a gene: 4. CDR3 size: 14 residues. Germline V CDR1 and CDR2: SGHTA, FQGNSA. The CDR3 sequence is CASSLQAGGETQYF. In DNA form, the CDR3 reads TGTGCCAGCAGCTTACAGGCGGGAGGTGAGACCCAGTACTTC.

V usage is TRBV14 and J usage is TRBJ2-7, with D maybe TRBD2 (5 bases). Deletions cut 10 bases from V and 3 bases from J, with 10 bases between. The CDR3 loop spans 11 amino acids. CDR1 SGHDN and CDR2 FVKESK come from the germline V gene. The chain's CDR3 is CATGLDYEQYF. In DNA form, the CDR3 reads TGTGCCACCGGACTGGACTACGAGCAGTACTTC.

This rearrangement joins TRBV20-1 to TRBJ2-5; D gene ambiguous. Near its end, the DNA agrees better with TRBJ2-7, so the J call may be wrong. CDR3 length equals 11 residues. The germline CDR1 and CDR2 sequences are DFQATT and SNEGSKA (reference sequence). The CDR3 is CSARKDYEQYF. For the CDR3, the DNA is TGCAGTGCTAGGAAGGACTACGAGCAGTACTTC.

V and J are TRBV5-1 and TRBJ2-3; D is possibly TRBD2 (5 bases). CDR1 and CDR2 from the germline V gene are SGHRS and YFSETQ. Trimming removed 5 bases from V and 7 bases from J, with 17 bases in between. The CDR3 loop spans 14 amino acids. Written as DNA, the CDR3 is TGCGCCAGCAGTGATTTAAGCTGGGAGAATACGCAGTATTTT. Its translation: CASSDLSWENTQYF.

This clonotype was observed a handful of times. The chain recombines TRBV18 with TRBJ2-4; D possibly matches TRBD1 or TRBD2 (5 bases each). V shed 3 bases and J shed 7 bases, with 19 bases lying between them. The CDR3 loop spans 16 amino acids. Germline V gene data show CDR1 as KGHSH and CDR2 as LQKENI. Here the CDR3 reads CASSPGMGVSRNIQYF. CDR3 DNA sequence: TGTGCCAGCTCACCTGGTATGGGGGTCTCAAGGAACATTCAGTACTTC.

The gene calls are TRBV6-2 or TRBV6-3 and TRBJ2-5; D unresolved. Trimming stripped 4 bases from V and 13 bases from J, with 16 bases between. CDR3 length: 12 amino acids. CDR1 and CDR2 from the germline V gene are MNHEY and SVGEGT. CDR3 in amino acids: CASSSRVLRPYF. The CDR3 region has the DNA TGTGCCAGCAGTTCACGGGTTCTCCGTCCGTACTTC.

The CDR3: CASAWDRAVYEAFF. DNA of the CDR3: TGTGCCAGCGCCTGGGACAGGGCCGTTTATGAAGCTTTCTTT. The chain employs TRBV2 and TRBJ1-1; TRBD1 matches 9 bases. Germline assignment: CDR1 SNHLY and CDR2 FYNNEI. This CDR3 is built from 14 residues. The V segment lost 8 bases and the J segment 7 bases; nucleotides outside the gene matches: 11.

V is TRBV5-5 and J is TRBJ2-1; 10 nucleotides match TRBD2. The germline V gene has CDR1 SGHKS and CDR2 YYEKEE (reference sequence). There are 15 residues in the CDR3. Germline trimming cut 4 bases from V and 7 bases from J; bases unmatched to any gene: 8. CDR3 in amino acids: CASSKWASGSNEQFF. The CDR3 bases are TGTGCCAGCAGCAAGTGGGCTAGCGGGAGTAATGAGCAGTTCTTC.

V gene TRBV6-2 or TRBV6-3 combines with J gene TRBJ2-5; D is ambiguous. With the DNA end fitting TRBJ2-7 better, the J assignment may be wrong. The germline CDR1 and CDR2 sequences are MNHEY and SVGEGT. CDR3 size: 13 residues. Written as DNA, the CDR3 is TGTGCCAGCAGTTACTCTCGGCAGTACGAGCAGTACTTC. It yields the protein CASSYSRQYEQYF.

This chain links TRBV5-1 with TRBJ2-5, with 12 positions matching TRBD1. From germline, CDR1 is SGHRS and CDR2 YFSETQ. The CDR3 extends over 14 amino acids. V lost 4 bases to trimming and J lost 11 bases; unmatched junction nucleotides: 9. The CDR3 DNA is TGCGCCAGCAGCACGGGACAGGGGGCAGAGGAGCAGTACTTC. It encodes CASSTGQGAEEQYF.